This is a list of T cell receptor beta chains from one sample in a study of T-cell memory formation after mild COVID-19. TCRdb independently ran MiXCR on the 5' RACE reads; one entry per CDR3 protein. The top ten hold roughly 1.9% of the sample, which has approximately 180,000 distinct CDR3 sequences, about a sixth seen once. Sequencing was performed on PBMCs or a T cell subset sorted from them (not recorded which). These receptors were taken from an adult woman who had mild COVID-19 (a few samples of this study predate the infection). Cell type and time point are not known. Both conserved end residues are part of each CDR3. D genes are given only for firm matches. Clone size, where shown, is once, few, many, or a class for clones that have expanded.

abundance: -; d_gene: TRBD2; v_gene: TRBV3-1; j_gene: TRBJ2-2; CDR3nt: TGTGCCAGCAGCCAACCCCTAGCGGGGGCCGGGGAGCTGTTTTTT; CDR3aa: CASSQPLAGAGELFF
abundance: many; d_gene: TRBD1; v_gene: TRBV19; j_gene: TRBJ2-7; CDR3nt: TGTGCCAGTAGTATCGGGACAGGGGGAATGAAGCAGTACTTC; CDR3aa: CASSIGTGGMKQYF
abundance: -; d_gene: TRBD1; v_gene: TRBV20-1; j_gene: TRBJ1-6; CDR3nt: TGCAGTGCTTCGGCGGGACAGTATAATTCACCCCTCCACTTT; CDR3aa: CSASAGQYNSPLHF
abundance: -; d_gene: -; v_gene: TRBV18; j_gene: TRBJ1-1; CDR3nt: TGTGCCAGCTCACCACCGGGGGTCACTGAAGCTTTCTTT; CDR3aa: CASSPPGVTEAFF
abundance: -; d_gene: -; v_gene: TRBV12-2; j_gene: TRBJ2-5; CDR3nt: TGTGCAAGTCGCTTGTCGGGACAGGGGGCGGGTTCGGAGACCCAGTACTTC; CDR3aa: CASRLSGQGAGSETQYF
abundance: few; d_gene: TRBD2; v_gene: TRBV5-1; j_gene: TRBJ2-3; CDR3nt: TGCGCCAGCAGCGTCCCGACTAGCGGGAGCACAGATACGCAGTATTTT; CDR3aa: CASSVPTSGSTDTQYF
abundance: -; d_gene: -; v_gene: TRBV5-1; j_gene: TRBJ1-2; CDR3nt: TGCGCCAGCAGCTTGGACCAGGGCGCCTATGGCTACACCTTC; CDR3aa: CASSLDQGAYGYTF
abundance: few; d_gene: TRBD1; v_gene: TRBV29-1; j_gene: TRBJ2-5; CDR3nt: TGCAGCGTTTCTGGACAGGGGGCGGAGACCCAGTACTTC; CDR3aa: CSVSGQGAETQYF
abundance: -; d_gene: -; v_gene: TRBV27; j_gene: TRBJ2-2; CDR3nt: TGTGCCAGCAGTTTACCCGCCCGGGGCCGGCGGAACACCGGGGAGCTGTTTTTT; CDR3aa: CASSLPARGRRNTGELFF
abundance: -; d_gene: -; v_gene: TRBV24-1; j_gene: TRBJ2-7; CDR3nt: TGTGCCACCAGTGATTCCTTCTTAGGATCCGAGCAGTACTTC; CDR3aa: CATSDSFLGSEQYF
abundance: -; d_gene: -; v_gene: TRBV18; j_gene: TRBJ1-2; CDR3nt: TGTGCCAGCTCACCCCAGGGGATCGGCTATGGCTACACCTTC; CDR3aa: CASSPQGIGYGYTF
abundance: -; d_gene: TRBD2; v_gene: TRBV29-1; j_gene: TRBJ2-7; CDR3nt: TGCAGCGCGACTAGCGGGAGGTCCTACGAGCAGTACTTC; CDR3aa: CSATSGRSYEQYF
abundance: -; d_gene: -; v_gene: TRBV20-1; j_gene: TRBJ2-7; CDR3nt: TGCAGTGCTAGTAGGGGGACTTCCTCCTACGAGCAGTACTTC; CDR3aa: CSASRGTSSYEQYF
abundance: -; d_gene: -; v_gene: TRBV12-3/TRBV12-4; j_gene: TRBJ1-3; CDR3nt: TGTGCCAGCAGGCTCCTTGGTGGAAACACCATATATTTT; CDR3aa: CASRLLGGNTIYF
abundance: few; d_gene: TRBD2; v_gene: TRBV6-6; j_gene: TRBJ2-7; CDR3nt: TGTGCCAGCAGAAACACGTTTAGCGGGAGCATTAGCTCCTACGAGCAGTACTTC; CDR3aa: CASRNTFSGSISSYEQYF
abundance: -; d_gene: TRBD1; v_gene: TRBV11-2; j_gene: TRBJ2-2; CDR3nt: TGTGCCAGCAGCCCCCGGCAGGGGGCGAACACCGGGGAGCTGTTTTTT; CDR3aa: CASSPRQGANTGELFF
abundance: few; d_gene: -; v_gene: TRBV5-1; j_gene: TRBJ1-1; CDR3nt: TGCGCCAGCAGAACCCTCCGGGGAGACACTGAAGCTTTCTTT; CDR3aa: CASRTLRGDTEAFF
abundance: few; d_gene: -; v_gene: TRBV29-1; j_gene: TRBJ2-7; CDR3nt: TGCAGCGTTGGTTCGGACAGCTACTACGAGCAGTACTTC; CDR3aa: CSVGSDSYYEQYF
abundance: -; d_gene: TRBD1; v_gene: TRBV6-1; j_gene: TRBJ1-1; CDR3nt: TGTGCCAGCACCCTGACAGGGGGTCTTACTGAAGCTTTCTTT; CDR3aa: CASTLTGGLTEAFF
abundance: -; d_gene: -; v_gene: TRBV6-2/TRBV6-3; j_gene: TRBJ1-1; CDR3nt: TGTGCCAGTCGGGAGAAGGAAGCTTTCTTT; CDR3aa: CASREKEAFF
abundance: -; d_gene: -; v_gene: TRBV20-1; j_gene: TRBJ2-3; CDR3nt: TGCAGTGCTAGAAAGCTTAGGACCACAGATACGCAGTATTTT; CDR3aa: CSARKLRTTDTQYF
abundance: -; d_gene: TRBD1; v_gene: TRBV18; j_gene: TRBJ2-7; CDR3nt: TGTGCCAGCTCACCACAGGGGACAGGATACGAGCAGTACTTC; CDR3aa: CASSPQGTGYEQYF
abundance: few; d_gene: -; v_gene: TRBV20-1; j_gene: TRBJ1-1; CDR3nt: TGCAGTGCTAGAGATCTTGGGGGGACCACTGAAGCTTTCTTT; CDR3aa: CSARDLGGTTEAFF
abundance: many; d_gene: -; v_gene: TRBV5-1; j_gene: TRBJ2-3; CDR3nt: TGCGCCAGCAGCGAGAGCACAGATACGCAGTATTTT; CDR3aa: CASSESTDTQYF
abundance: few; d_gene: -; v_gene: TRBV14; j_gene: TRBJ1-1; CDR3nt: TGTGCCAGCAGCCAAGCAAAAGGGACCTTGGGGGACACTGAAGCTTTCTTT; CDR3aa: CASSQAKGTLGDTEAFF
abundance: few; d_gene: TRBD1; v_gene: TRBV29-1; j_gene: TRBJ2-7; CDR3nt: TGCAGCGTCAAAGGGACAGGGGTTCCCTACGAGCAGTACTTC; CDR3aa: CSVKGTGVPYEQYF
abundance: -; d_gene: -; v_gene: TRBV4-1; j_gene: TRBJ1-5; CDR3nt: TGCGCCAGCAGCCAAGTGGTTGTTCGGGGAGGGAGGCAGCCCCAGCATTTT; CDR3aa: CASSQVVVRGGRQPQHF
abundance: -; d_gene: TRBD1; v_gene: TRBV29-1; j_gene: TRBJ2-7; CDR3nt: TGCAGCGTTTGGACAGGGTTGGGCTCCTACGAGCAGTACTTC; CDR3aa: CSVWTGLGSYEQYF
abundance: few; d_gene: -; v_gene: TRBV12-3/TRBV12-4; j_gene: TRBJ2-3; CDR3nt: TGTGCCAGCAGTCAATTTCGACGGGGATATAGCACAGATACGCAGTATTTT; CDR3aa: CASSQFRRGYSTDTQYF
abundance: -; d_gene: TRBD2; v_gene: TRBV6-2/TRBV6-3; j_gene: TRBJ2-1; CDR3nt: TGTGCCAGCAGTTCCCGACGACTAGCTGCCTCCTACAATGAGCAGTTCTTC; CDR3aa: CASSSRRLAASYNEQFF
abundance: few; d_gene: -; v_gene: TRBV29-1; j_gene: TRBJ2-2; CDR3nt: TGCAGCGTTGTGGGGAGGGGGCACGGGGAGCTGTTTTTT; CDR3aa: CSVVGRGHGELFF
abundance: -; d_gene: -; v_gene: TRBV6-1; j_gene: TRBJ2-2; CDR3nt: TGTGCCAGCAGTGTCCGGGCAGGGCTCACCGGGGAGCTGTTTTTT; CDR3aa: CASSVRAGLTGELFF
abundance: -; d_gene: TRBD2; v_gene: TRBV7-2; j_gene: TRBJ2-5; CDR3nt: TGTGCCAGCAGCCGGAACTTAGCGGGAGTAGCAGAGACCCAGTACTTC; CDR3aa: CASSRNLAGVAETQYF
abundance: -; d_gene: -; v_gene: TRBV3-1; j_gene: TRBJ1-1; CDR3nt: TGTGCCAGCAGCCAAGGACGGCACATGAACACTGAAGCTTTCTTT; CDR3aa: CASSQGRHMNTEAFF
abundance: -; d_gene: TRBD1; v_gene: TRBV12-3/TRBV12-4; j_gene: TRBJ1-1; CDR3nt: TGTGCCAGCAGGGACAGGGAATCCACTGAAGCTTTCTTT; CDR3aa: CASRDRESTEAFF